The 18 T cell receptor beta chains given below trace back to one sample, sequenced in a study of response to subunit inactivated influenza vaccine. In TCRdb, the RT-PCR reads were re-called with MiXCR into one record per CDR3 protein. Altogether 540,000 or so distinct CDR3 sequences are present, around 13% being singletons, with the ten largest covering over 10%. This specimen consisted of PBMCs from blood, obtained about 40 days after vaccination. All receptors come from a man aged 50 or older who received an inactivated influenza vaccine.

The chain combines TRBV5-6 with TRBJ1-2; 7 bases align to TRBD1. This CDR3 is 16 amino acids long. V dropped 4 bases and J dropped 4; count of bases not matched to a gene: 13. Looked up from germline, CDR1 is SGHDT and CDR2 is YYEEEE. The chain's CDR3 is CASSMAATGLAYGYTF. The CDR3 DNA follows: TGTGCCAGCAGCATGGCGGCGACAGGGCTGGCCTATGGCTACACCTTC.

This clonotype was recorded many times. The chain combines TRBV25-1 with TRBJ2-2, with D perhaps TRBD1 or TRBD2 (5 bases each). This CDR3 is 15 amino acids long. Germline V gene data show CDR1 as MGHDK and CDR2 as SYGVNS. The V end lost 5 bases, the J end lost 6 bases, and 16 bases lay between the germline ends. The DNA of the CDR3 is TGTGCCAGCAGTCCCCGAGGGGATGCCCCCGGGGAGCTGTTTTTT. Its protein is CASSPRGDAPGELFF.

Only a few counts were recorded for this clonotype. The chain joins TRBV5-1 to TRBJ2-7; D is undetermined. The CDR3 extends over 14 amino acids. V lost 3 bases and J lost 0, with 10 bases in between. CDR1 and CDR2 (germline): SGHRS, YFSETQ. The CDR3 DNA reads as TGCGCCAGCAGCTCCGGACCGAGCTCCTACGAGCAGTACTTC. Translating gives CASSSGPSSYEQYF.

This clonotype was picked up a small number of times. This CDR3 is CATSRDGAAGERTDTQYF. Here the CDR3 DNA reads TGTGCCACCAGCAGAGATGGGGCAGCGGGGGAGCGCACAGATACGCAGTATTTT. The chain links TRBV15 to TRBJ2-3, with 8 bases matching TRBD2. Germline CDR1 is LNHNV and CDR2 is YYDKDF (reference sequence). This CDR3 is built from 18 residues. V was clipped by 0 bases and J by 1 base; unmatched bases: 9.

The CDR3 is CATLPGGQGYNEQFF. CDR3 bases: TGTGCCACCCTACCTGGGGGACAGGGGTACAATGAGCAGTTCTTC. The chain links TRBV12-3 or TRBV12-4 to TRBJ2-1, with 10 bases identical to TRBD1. CDR3 length: 15 amino acids. V lost 10 bases to trimming and J lost 4 bases; unmatched junction nucleotides: 10.

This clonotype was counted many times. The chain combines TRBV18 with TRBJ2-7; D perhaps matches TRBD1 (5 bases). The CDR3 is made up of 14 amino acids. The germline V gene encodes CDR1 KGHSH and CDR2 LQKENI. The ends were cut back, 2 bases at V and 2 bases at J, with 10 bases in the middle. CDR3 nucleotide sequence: TGTGCCAGCTCACCAGTGACAGAAGCCTACGAGCAGTACTTC. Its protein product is CASSPVTEAYEQYF.

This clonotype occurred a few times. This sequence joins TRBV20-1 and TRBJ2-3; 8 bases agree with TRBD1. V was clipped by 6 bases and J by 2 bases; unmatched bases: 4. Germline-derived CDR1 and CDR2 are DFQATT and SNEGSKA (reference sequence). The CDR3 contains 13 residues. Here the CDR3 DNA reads TGCAGTGCGATCAGGGGGCCCACAGATACGCAGTATTTT. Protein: CSAIRGPTDTQYF.

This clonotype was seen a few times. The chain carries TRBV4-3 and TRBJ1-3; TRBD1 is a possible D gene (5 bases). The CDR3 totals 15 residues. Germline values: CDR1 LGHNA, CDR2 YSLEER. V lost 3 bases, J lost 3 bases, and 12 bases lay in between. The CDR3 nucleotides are TGCGCCAGCAGCCAGATTAGGGGTTTTGGAAACACCATATATTTT. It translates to CASSQIRGFGNTIYF.

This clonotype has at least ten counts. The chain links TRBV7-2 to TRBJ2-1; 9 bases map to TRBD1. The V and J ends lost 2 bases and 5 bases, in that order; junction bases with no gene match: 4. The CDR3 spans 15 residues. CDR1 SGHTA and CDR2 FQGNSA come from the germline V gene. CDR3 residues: CASSLRQGGNNEQFF. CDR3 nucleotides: TGTGCCAGCAGCTTACGACAGGGGGGTAACAATGAGCAGTTCTTC.

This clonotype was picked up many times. CDR3 DNA: TGCGCCAGCAGCCGGGGAACTAACCCTGGCTACACCTTC. Protein: CASSRGTNPGYTF. The V and J genes are TRBV5-1 and TRBJ1-2; no definite D call. Germline V CDR1 and CDR2: SGHRS, YFSETQ. The CDR3 length is 13 residues. V shed 4 bases and J shed 7 bases, with 14 bases lying between them.

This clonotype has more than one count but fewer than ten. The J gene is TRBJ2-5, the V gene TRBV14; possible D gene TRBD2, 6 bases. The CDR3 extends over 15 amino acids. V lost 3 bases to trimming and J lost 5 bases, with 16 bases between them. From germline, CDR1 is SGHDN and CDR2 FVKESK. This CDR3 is CASSQRGEPGETQYF. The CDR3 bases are TGTGCCAGCAGCCAGCGGGGCGAGCCGGGGGAGACCCAGTACTTC.

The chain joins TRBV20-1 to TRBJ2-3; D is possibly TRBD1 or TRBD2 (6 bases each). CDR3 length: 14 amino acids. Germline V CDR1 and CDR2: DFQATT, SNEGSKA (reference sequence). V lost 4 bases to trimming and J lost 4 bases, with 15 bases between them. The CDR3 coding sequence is TGCAGTGCTACGGCCGGGGGCGGCGCAGATACGCAGTATTTT. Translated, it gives CSATAGGGADTQYF.

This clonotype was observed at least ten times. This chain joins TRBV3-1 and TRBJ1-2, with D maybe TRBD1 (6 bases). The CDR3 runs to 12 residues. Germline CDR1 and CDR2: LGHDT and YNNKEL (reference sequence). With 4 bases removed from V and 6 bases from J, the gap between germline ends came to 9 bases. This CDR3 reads CASSRGTNGYTF. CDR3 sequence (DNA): TGTGCCAGCAGCCGTGGGACAAATGGCTACACCTTC.

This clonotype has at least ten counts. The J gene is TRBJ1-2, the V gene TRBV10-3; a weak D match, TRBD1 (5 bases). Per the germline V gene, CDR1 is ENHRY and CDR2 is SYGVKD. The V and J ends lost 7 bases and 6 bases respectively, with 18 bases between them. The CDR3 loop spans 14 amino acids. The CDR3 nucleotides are TGTGCCATCACCGCATCCGGGACGGGGGATGGCTACACCTTC. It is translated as CAITASGTGDGYTF.

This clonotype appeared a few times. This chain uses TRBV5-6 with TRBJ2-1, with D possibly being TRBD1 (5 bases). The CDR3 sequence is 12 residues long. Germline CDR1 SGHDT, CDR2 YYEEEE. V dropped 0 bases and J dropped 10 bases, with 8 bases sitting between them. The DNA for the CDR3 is TGTGCCAGCAGCTTGGTAACAGGAGAGCAGTTCTTC. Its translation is CASSLVTGEQFF. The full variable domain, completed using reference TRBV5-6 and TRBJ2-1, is DAGVTQSPTHLIKTRGQQVTLRCSPKSGHDTVSWYQQALGQGPQFIFQYYEEEERQRGNFPDRFSGHQFPNYSSELNVNALLLGDSALYLCASSLVTGEQFFGPGTRLTVL.

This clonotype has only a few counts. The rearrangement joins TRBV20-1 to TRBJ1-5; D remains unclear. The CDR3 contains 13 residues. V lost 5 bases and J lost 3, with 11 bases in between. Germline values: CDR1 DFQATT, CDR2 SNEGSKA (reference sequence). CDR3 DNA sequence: TGCAGTGCTCCCCAGAGCCACAATCAGCCCCAGCATTTT. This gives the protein CSAPQSHNQPQHF.

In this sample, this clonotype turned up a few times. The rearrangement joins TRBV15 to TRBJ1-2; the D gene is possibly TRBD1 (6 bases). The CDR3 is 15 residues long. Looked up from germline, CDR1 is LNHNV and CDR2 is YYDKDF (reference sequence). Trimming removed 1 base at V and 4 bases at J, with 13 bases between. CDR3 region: CATSRANREGYGYTF. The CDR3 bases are TGTGCCACCAGCAGAGCAAACAGGGAGGGCTATGGCTACACCTTC.

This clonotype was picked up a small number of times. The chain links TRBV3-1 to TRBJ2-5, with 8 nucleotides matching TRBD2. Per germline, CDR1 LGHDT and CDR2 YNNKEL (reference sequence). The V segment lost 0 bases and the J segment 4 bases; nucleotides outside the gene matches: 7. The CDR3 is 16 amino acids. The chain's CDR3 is CASSQDLRGGRETQYF. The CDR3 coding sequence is TGTGCCAGCAGCCAAGATTTGCGCGGGGGGCGAGAGACCCAGTACTTC.